This entry lists 32 T cell receptor beta chains sequenced from one sample in a study of blood T cell repertoires in COVID-19. Profiling relied on immunoSEQ multiplex PCR, and the TCRdb table lists in-frame clones only, not all of them. This repertoire shows a few hundred thousand clones, approximately 89% found once; its top ten account for around 6.5%. Sample: peripheral blood. Receptors were obtained from a woman younger than 45 with COVID-19, enrolled during active disease.

This rearrangement joins TRBV7-2 to TRBJ1-2, with 9 bases fitting TRBD1. This CDR3 is built from 15 residues. V trimming: 5 bases; J trimming: 7 bases; junction bases outside the gene matches: 11. CDR1 and CDR2 from the germline V gene are SGHTA and FQGNSA. CDR3 sequence: CASSIRQGDLGGYTF. CDR3 DNA sequence: TGTGCCAGCAGCATAAGACAGGGGGACCTTGGTGGCTACACCTTC.

With respect to this clone: Other DNA sequences within the sample encode an identical CDR3. J is TRBJ2-1 and V is TRBV6-5; D perhaps matches TRBD1 (6 bases). Germline lookup yields CDR1 MNHEY and CDR2 SVGAGI. The CDR3 is 13 residues long. Trimming stripped 6 bases from V and 2 bases from J, with 8 bases between. The CDR3 sequence is CASRPGAYNEQFF. CDR3 DNA: TGTGCCAGCAGACCAGGGGCCTACAATGAGCAGTTCTTC.

The chain employs TRBV6-2 or TRBV6-3 and TRBJ2-4, with D perhaps matching TRBD2 (6 bases). The V and J ends lost 4 bases and 0 bases respectively, with 10 bases between them. The germline V gene has CDR1 MNHEY and CDR2 SVGEGT. This CDR3 region has 15 residues. The CDR3 sequence: CASSSLAVAKNIQYF. CDR3 in DNA: TGTGCCAGCAGTTCCTTAGCGGTAGCCAAAAACATTCAGTACTTC.

This rearrangement joins TRBV5-1 to TRBJ1-3; 10 nucleotides match TRBD1. Germline V lookup: CDR1 SGHRS, CDR2 YFSETQ. CDR3 length: 14 residues. V lost 5 bases and J lost 3; bases outside the gene matches: 2. The CDR3 loop is CASSDRGLGNTIYF. DNA for the CDR3: TGCGCCAGCAGTGACAGGGGGCTTGGAAACACCATATATTTT.

V usage is TRBV19 and J usage is TRBJ1-2; 8 bases map to TRBD1. Germline CDR1 and CDR2: LNHDA and SQIVND (reference sequence). The CDR3 is 15 amino acids. V was pared by 5 bases and J by 4 bases, with 9 bases of the junction left unmatched. CDR3 bases: TGTGCCAGTAGTTTTTCAGGGGGCCGAGGCTATGGCTACACCTTC. Translating it yields CASSFSGGRGYGYTF. Looking up the rest from reference TRBV19 and TRBJ1-2 gives the full variable domain: DGGITQSPKYLFRKEGQNVTLSCEQNLNHDAMYWYRQDPGQGLRLIYYSQIVNDFQKGDIAEGYSVSREKKESFPLTVTSAQKNPTAFYLCASSFSGGRGYGYTFGSGTRLTVV.

The rearrangement uses TRBV5-4 and TRBJ2-5; TRBD2 matches at 8 bases. Trimming cost V 3 bases and J 2 bases; bases outside gene matches: 3. Germline V gives CDR1 SGHNT, CDR2 YYREEE (reference sequence). There are 14 residues in the CDR3. The CDR3 loop is CASSSSGGQETQYF. The DNA for the CDR3 is TGTGCCAGCAGCTCTTCGGGGGGGCAAGAGACCCAGTACTTC.

The rearrangement links TRBV11-2 to TRBJ1-4; D not certain. The germline gives CDR1 SGHAT, CDR2 FQNNGV. CDR3 length: 16 residues. V lost 1 base and J 8 bases, leaving 17 bases between the germline ends. CDR3: CASSLVRGRVGEKLFF. Written as DNA, the CDR3 is TGTGCCAGCAGCTTAGTTCGGGGTCGGGTGGGGGAAAAACTGTTTTTT. Full variable domain (missing parts from reference TRBV11-2 and TRBJ1-4): EAGVAQSPRYKIIEKRQSVAFWCNPISGHATLYWYQQILGQGPKLLIQFQNNGVVDDSQLPKDRFSAERLKGVDSTLKIQPAKLEDSAVYLCASSLVRGRVGEKLFFGSGTQLSVL.

The rearrangement links TRBV11-2 to TRBJ2-7; D possibly corresponds to TRBD2 (6 bases). Trimming shortened V by 5 bases and J by 5 bases, and 13 bases separated the two germline ends. This CDR3 contains 13 residues. Looked up from germline, CDR1 is SGHAT and CDR2 is FQNNGV. The CDR3 is CASSPAGIHEQYV. CDR3 coding DNA: TGTGCCAGCAGCCCGGCGGGGATCCACGAGCAGTACGTC.

The rearrangement links TRBV29-1 to TRBJ2-5; perhaps TRBD1 as D (5 bases). Deletions cut 3 bases from V and 1 base from J, with 15 bases between. Germline V lookup: CDR1 SQVTM, CDR2 ANQGSEA. This CDR3 has 15 amino acids. CDR3 in amino acids: CSVDSAQGIQETQYF. The CDR3 nucleotides are TGCAGCGTTGATTCTGCTCAGGGTATCCAAGAGACCCAGTACTTC.

V usage is TRBV4-1 and J usage is TRBJ2-3; 7 bases fit TRBD2. The trim removed 4 bases at V and 2 bases at J, leaving 6 bases unmatched. This CDR3 is 15 amino acids long. Germline V gives CDR1 MGHRA, CDR2 YSYEKL. DNA of the CDR3: TGCGCCAGCAGCCCCCGGGACTACGCCACAGATACGCAGTATTTT. It codes for CASSPRDYATDTQYF.

The chain couples TRBV5-4 to TRBJ2-5; 7 bases map to TRBD2. This CDR3 region has 13 residues. The trim removed 4 bases at V and 3 bases at J, leaving 3 bases unmatched. In germline, CDR1 is SGHNT, CDR2 YYREEE (reference sequence). Written as DNA, the CDR3 is TGTGCCAGCAGCCCCGGACTAGAAGAGACCCAGTACTTC. This gives the protein CASSPGLEETQYF.

The CDR3 reads CASSLGAEPYYEQYV. The CDR3, as DNA: TGCGCCAGCAGCCTTGGGGCGGAACCATACTACGAGCAGTACGTC. The chain is built from TRBV4-1 and TRBJ2-7, with D possibly being TRBD1 (5 bases). The germline gives CDR1 MGHRA, CDR2 YSYEKL. The length of the CDR3 is 15 residues. V lost 4 bases to trimming and J lost 3 bases, with 16 bases between them.

This clone appeared once. The chain combines TRBV5-4 with TRBJ2-7; no clear D gene. Germline loops: CDR1 SGHNT, CDR2 YYREEE (reference sequence). The CDR3 totals 12 residues. Trimming removed 0 bases at V and 4 bases at J, with 5 bases between. The CDR3 DNA follows: TGTGCCAGCAGCTTGGACGGGTACGAGCAGTACGTC. Residues: CASSLDGYEQYV.

The V call is TRBV4-2, the J call TRBJ2-3, with 7 bases lining up with TRBD2. This CDR3 has 14 residues. Looked up from germline, CDR1 is LGHNA and CDR2 is YNFKEQ. V trimming: 6 bases; J trimming: 4 bases; junction bases outside the gene matches: 7. As DNA, the CDR3 is TGTGCCAGCAGGCCCGGGACTAACTCAGATACGCAGTATTTT. It specifies CASRPGTNSDTQYF.

The chain recombines TRBV7-9 with TRBJ1-1; D is perhaps TRBD1 (6 bases). The CDR3 consists of 16 residues. V dropped 4 bases and J dropped 1 base, with 16 bases sitting between them. The germline V gene has CDR1 SEHNR and CDR2 FQNEAQ (reference sequence). The CDR3 coding sequence is TGTGCCAGCAGCTCCAACAGGGTAACCAAGAACACTGAAGCTTTCTTT. The encoded protein is CASSSNRVTKNTEAFF. Full variable domain (missing parts from reference TRBV7-9 and TRBJ1-1): DTGVSQNPRHKITKRGQNVTFRCDPISEHNRLYWYRQTLGQGPEFLTYFQNEAQLEKSRLLSDRFSAERPKGSFSTLEIQRTEQGDSAMYLCASSSNRVTKNTEAFFGQGTRLTVV.

The rearrangement uses TRBV19 and TRBJ2-5; a possible D gene is TRBD2 (5 bases). Trimming cost V 6 bases and J 5 bases, with 13 bases left between them. CDR1 and CDR2 from the germline V gene are LNHDA and SQIVND (reference sequence). CDR3 length: 13 residues. CDR3: CASSKPERETQYF. CDR3 in DNA: TGTGCCAGTAGCAAACCGGAGCGGGAGACCCAGTACTTC.

The chain joins TRBV19 to TRBJ1-2; no clear D. V gave up 7 bases and J gave up 4 bases, with 16 bases separating them. CDR3 length: 14 amino acids. The germline V gene has CDR1 LNHDA and CDR2 SQIVND (reference sequence). The DNA of the CDR3 is TGTGCCAGTAATGCGGATTGGGTTTCCTATGGCTACACCTTC. Encoded protein: CASNADWVSYGYTF.

In this sample, this clone turned up a few times. The rearrangement joins TRBV6-8 to TRBJ2-7; a possible D gene is TRBD2 (6 bases). The CDR3 runs 14 residues. The germline CDR1 and CDR2 sequences are MNHGY and SAAAGT. Trimming cost V 6 bases and J 3 bases, with 15 bases left between them. CDR3 sequence (DNA): TGTGCCAGCAGCCCTACGGACTATCACTACGAGCAGTACGTC. It translates to CASSPTDYHYEQYV.

This clone has a single count. The V gene is TRBV6-5, the J gene TRBJ1-1, with D possibly TRBD1 on 5 matching bases. The CDR3 length is 13 residues. Germline CDR1 MNHEY, CDR2 SVGAGI. The ends were cut back, 6 bases at V and 4 bases at J, with 12 bases in the middle. CDR3 nucleotide sequence: TGTGCCAGCAGACCTCGGGGGGGCACTGAAGCTTTCTTT. It encodes CASRPRGGTEAFF.

The chain couples TRBV5-5 to TRBJ1-1; possibly TRBD1 for D (6 bases). This CDR3 contains 13 residues. Deletions cut 4 bases from V and 9 bases from J, with 16 bases between. CDR1 and CDR2 (germline): SGHKS, YYEKEE (reference sequence). The CDR3 sequence: CASSDQGQTQAFF. CDR3 nucleotide sequence: TGTGCCAGCAGCGACCAAGGACAGACCCAAGCTTTCTTT.

The gene calls are TRBV7-8 and TRBJ1-1, with D perhaps TRBD1 (6 bases). In germline, CDR1 is SGHVS, CDR2 FQNEAQ. V was cut by 5 bases and J by 4 bases, with 11 bases left in between. There are 13 residues in the CDR3. CDR3 sequence: CASSPQGPTEAFF. CDR3 nucleotide sequence: TGTGCCAGCAGCCCTCAGGGGCCCACTGAAGCTTTCTTT.

J is TRBJ2-1 and V is TRBV6-6; maybe TRBD2 (6 bases). Trimming pared 2 bases from V and 8 bases from J, leaving 13 bases between. The CDR3 has 14 amino acids. Germline-derived CDR1 and CDR2 are MNHNY and SVGAGI (reference sequence). This CDR3 is CASSYVGGMHEQFF. The DNA of the CDR3 is TGTGCCAGCAGTTACGTGGGAGGAATGCATGAGCAGTTCTTC.

The chain recombines TRBV4-3 with TRBJ2-5; 8 bases are a match to TRBD2. From germline, CDR1 is LGHNA and CDR2 YSLEER. Unmatched junction bases numbered 7, after V lost 2 bases and J lost 5 bases. The CDR3 consists of 15 residues. The CDR3 sequence: CASSQWRGAGETQYF. The CDR3 nucleotides read TGCGCCAGCAGCCAATGGCGGGGGGCCGGGGAGACCCAGTACTTC.

The chain uses TRBV24-1 and TRBJ1-4; no clear D. With 2 bases removed from V and 7 bases from J, the gap between germline ends came to 10 bases. This CDR3 has 14 residues. The germline V gene has CDR1 KGHDR and CDR2 SFDVKD. The CDR3 reads CATSDSGSGEKLFF. In nucleotides, the CDR3 is TGTGCCACCAGTGATTCTGGGTCGGGTGAAAAACTGTTTTTT.

This clone appeared a few times. The genes are TRBV18 and TRBJ1-5; TRBD1 aligns across 11 bases. Germline assignment: CDR1 KGHSH and CDR2 LQKENI. The V segment lost 5 bases and the J segment 2 bases; nucleotides outside the gene matches: 5. The CDR3 is made up of 16 amino acids. For the CDR3, the DNA is TGTGCCAGCTCAGGACAGGGGGCGCAGGGCAATCAGCCCCAGCATTTT. Translating it yields CASSGQGAQGNQPQHF.

The rearrangement links TRBV7-2 to TRBJ2-1; D is possibly TRBD1 (7 bases). The germline V gene has CDR1 SGHTA and CDR2 FQGNSA. V lost 5 bases, J lost 7 bases, and 21 bases lay in between. The CDR3 covers 16 residues. This CDR3 is CASSTRQGGILNEQFF. CDR3 DNA sequence: TGTGCCAGCAGCACCCGACAGGGCGGGATTTTAAATGAGCAGTTCTTC.

The J gene is TRBJ2-2, the V gene TRBV6-5; TRBD1 matches at 11 bases. V was pared by 5 bases and J by 6 bases, with 2 bases of the junction left unmatched. Germline CDR1 and CDR2: MNHEY and SVGAGI. CDR3 length: 14 amino acids. This CDR3 reads CASSRTGGSGELFF. Written as DNA, the CDR3 is TGTGCCAGCAGTCGGACAGGGGGCTCCGGGGAGCTGTTTTTT.

The chain employs TRBV29-1 and TRBJ2-1; 11 positions match TRBD2. In germline, CDR1 is SQVTM, CDR2 ANQGSEA. The V and J ends lost 0 bases and 9 bases, in that order; junction bases with no gene match: 4. This CDR3 has 14 amino acids. For the CDR3, the DNA is TGCAGCGTTGAAGAGGTAGCGGGAGGGGGTGAGCAGTTCTTC. Its translation: CSVEEVAGGGEQFF.

This chain joins TRBV18 and TRBJ2-7, with TRBD1 as a possible D gene (6 bases). V lost 2 bases and J lost 2, with 10 bases in between. This CDR3 has 14 amino acids. Germline V gives CDR1 KGHSH, CDR2 LQKENI. The CDR3 nucleotides are TGTGCCAGCTCACCAAAGGGGGAAACCTACGAGCAGTACTTC. It is translated as CASSPKGETYEQYF.

The chain joins TRBV7-2 to TRBJ2-1; D unclear. From germline, CDR1 is SGHTA and CDR2 FQGNSA. V shed 4 bases and J shed 8 bases, with 15 bases lying between them. The length of the CDR3 is 14 residues. The CDR3, as DNA: TGTGCCAGCAGCTCGTCCCCCGACATGGATGAGCAGTTCTTC. It translates to CASSSSPDMDEQFF.

This clone is a singleton in its sample. V gene TRBV11-1 combines with J gene TRBJ2-6; D is undetermined. The CDR3 runs 15 residues. The V end was cut by 1 base, the J end by 0 bases, with 4 bases between. Per germline, CDR1 SGHAT and CDR2 FQDESV (reference sequence). The CDR3 sequence is CASSLGSSGANVLTF. CDR3 sequence (DNA): TGTGCCAGCAGCTTAGGGAGCTCTGGGGCCAACGTCCTGACTTTC. Based on the CDR3 plus reference TRBV11-1 and TRBJ2-6, the full variable domain is EAEVAQSPRYKITEKSQAVAFWCDPISGHATLYWYRQILGQGPELLVQFQDESVVDDSQLPKDRFSAERLKGVDSTLKIQPAELGDSAMYLCASSLGSSGANVLTFGAGSRLTVL.

This chain's CDR3 is CAISDRNTGTNYGYTF. CDR3 nucleotides: TGTGCCATCAGTGACCGAAACACAGGTACTAACTATGGCTACACCTTC. The J gene is TRBJ1-2, the V gene TRBV10-3; the D gene is possibly TRBD1 (5 bases). V was shortened by 3 bases and J by 0 bases, with 14 bases between the two germline ends. The CDR3 totals 16 residues. Germline-derived CDR1 and CDR2 are ENHRY and SYGVKD.